The rows below give T cell receptor beta chains drawn from one sample of a study of T-cell memory formation after mild COVID-19. Each CDR3 protein is one row after TCRdb ran MiXCR on the 5' RACE reads. The sample holds just over 400,000 distinct CDR3 sequences, under 25% seen once. What was sequenced was PBMCs or a T cell subset sorted from them (not recorded which). The receptor set was obtained from an adult woman who had mild COVID-19 (a few samples of this study predate the infection). Cell type and time point are not known. CDR3s include the opening cysteine and the closing phenylalanine or tryptophan. Fields, in order: CDR3 protein, CDR3 DNA, V gene, D gene, clone size, J gene. D genes are given only for firm matches. The size entry is marked missing in some rows and otherwise reads once, few, many or a size class.

CDR3 protein: CASSFLADYSNQPQHF
CDR3 DNA: NA
V gene: TRBV27
D gene: NA
clone size: NA
J gene: TRBJ1-5

CDR3 protein: CASSLGQADRAAAFF
CDR3 DNA: TGCGCCAGCAGCTTGGGACAGGCCGATCGTGCAGCAGCTTTCTTT
V gene: TRBV5-1
D gene: NA
clone size: NA
J gene: TRBJ1-1

CDR3 protein: CATSRDPDTRKNEQFF
CDR3 DNA: TGTGCCACCAGCAGAGACCCGGACACCAGGAAAAATGAGCAGTTCTTC
V gene: TRBV15
D gene: NA
clone size: few
J gene: TRBJ2-1

CDR3 protein: CASTATGGLSYEQYF
CDR3 DNA: TGTGCCAGCACGGCGACGGGGGGCCTCTCCTACGAGCAGTACTTC
V gene: TRBV2
D gene: NA
clone size: NA
J gene: TRBJ2-7

CDR3 protein: CASSEREGRGDYGYTF
CDR3 DNA: TGTGCCAGCAGTGAACGGGAGGGGCGCGGGGACTATGGCTACACCTTC
V gene: TRBV25-1
D gene: NA
clone size: few
J gene: TRBJ1-2

CDR3 protein: CASSPSGASNTEAFF
CDR3 DNA: TGTGCCAGCTCACCTTCAGGGGCCTCGAACACTGAAGCTTTCTTT
V gene: TRBV18
D gene: NA
clone size: NA
J gene: TRBJ1-1

CDR3 protein: CASSLLGGVGEQYF
CDR3 DNA: TGTGCCAGCAGCCTCCTGGGGGGGGTAGGCGAGCAGTACTTC
V gene: TRBV7-6
D gene: TRBD2
clone size: few
J gene: TRBJ2-7

CDR3 protein: CASSFARDRVYEQYF
CDR3 DNA: TGTGCCAGCAGTTTTGCTAGGGACAGGGTCTACGAGCAGTACTTC
V gene: TRBV12-3/TRBV12-4
D gene: TRBD1
clone size: NA
J gene: TRBJ2-7

CDR3 protein: CASSLGILGVDTEAFF
CDR3 DNA: TGTGCCAGCAGCTTAGGAATTTTGGGGGTCGACACTGAAGCTTTCTTT
V gene: TRBV11-2
D gene: NA
clone size: NA
J gene: TRBJ1-1

CDR3 protein: CASKSSGGAWDEQFF
CDR3 DNA: TGCGCCAGCAAGTCTAGCGGGGGGGCATGGGATGAGCAGTTCTTC
V gene: TRBV4-1
D gene: TRBD2
clone size: NA
J gene: TRBJ2-1